This TCR beta chain was sequenced in a study of technical replicates of blood from four donors (dated by TCRdb to 2016 to 2017). About this clone: Which antigen it targets is not known. No qualities accompany the bases; no much larger clone lies one base away.

Receptors were amplified or captured by the immunoSEQ multiplex PCR assay. Not all clones reach the TCRdb copy of this immuneACCESS table, which keeps in-frame sequences only. Checked studies attribute under half of the gap to unresolved V genes and leave the rest unexplained. For this sample the table gives over 85,000 clones, of which about 95% were detected only once. The ten largest clones take up about 0.35% of the sample. Inclusive of the bounding cysteine and phenylalanine, the CDR3 is 13 residues long. Only the CDR3 DNA is retained, 39 bases long and in frame from the first base. Reading the germline V gene (reference sequence) gives CDR1 LNHDA and CDR2 SQIVND. V is reduced by 10 bases and J by 4 bases, leaving a spacing of 14 bases between them.

The receptor chain draws on TRBV19 and TRBJ2-1, with TRBD2 as a weak D call on 5 bases. The TCR sequence derives from a human donor in good health. Sequenced: T cells isolated from PBMCs. The CDR3 corresponds to CATVATSYNEQFF. Here is the DNA: TGTGCCACGGTAGCGACGTCTTACAATGAGCAGTTCTTC.